The 10 T cell receptor beta chains below were found in one sample sequenced in a study of T-cell memory formation after mild COVID-19. TCRdb reanalysed the 5' RACE reads using MiXCR and keeps one entry per CDR3 protein. The sample carries some 100,000 distinct CDR3 sequences, roughly 11% recorded once. The sample was PBMCs or a T cell subset sorted from them (not recorded which). Receptors originate from a man aged 18 to 29 who had mild COVID-19 (a few samples of this study predate the infection). Cell type and time point are not known.

The table lists this clonotype with many counts. The chain carries TRBV12-3 or TRBV12-4 and TRBJ2-2; 7 bases align to TRBD2. This CDR3 comprises 14 residues. After removal of 5 bases from V and 2 bases from J, the junction contained 2 bases not matched to a gene. CDR3 sequence: CASSKGLNTGELFF. The CDR3 bases are TGTGCCAGCAGTAAGGGACTAAACACCGGGGAGCTGTTTTTT.

This chain joins TRBV5-6 and TRBJ2-1; D unclear. Germline CDR1 is SGHDT and CDR2 is YYEEEE. The germline V and J ends were trimmed by 2 bases and 5 bases, with 8 bases remaining between them. The CDR3 is 13 amino acids. The CDR3 sequence: CASSFGQNNEQFF. The CDR3 bases are TGTGCCAGCAGCTTCGGGCAGAACAATGAGCAGTTCTTC.

The chain recombines TRBV12-5 with TRBJ2-1; D gene ambiguous. Germline CDR1 reads LGHNT; CDR2 reads FRNRAP. This CDR3 comprises 16 residues. V lost 0 bases and J lost 7, with 16 bases in between. CDR3 coding DNA: TGTGCTAGTGGTTTGGTATACGAAGGGAAGGTGAATGAGCAGTTCTTC. Its translation: CASGLVYEGKVNEQFF. Using reference TRBV12-5 and TRBJ2-1 for the parts outside the CDR3, the full variable domain is DARVTQTPRHKVTEMGQEVTMRCQPILGHNTVFWYRQTMMQGLELLAYFRNRAPLDDSGMPKDRFSAEMPDATLATLKIQPSEPRDSAVYFCASGLVYEGKVNEQFFGPGTRLTVL.

This clonotype occurred many times. The gene calls are TRBV4-2 and TRBJ2-1; 10 bases agree with TRBD2. Germline V lookup: CDR1 LGHNA, CDR2 YNFKEQ. The CDR3 totals 16 residues. J was trimmed by 2 bases and V by 4 bases; bases with no gene match: 5. The CDR3 DNA reads TGTGCCAGCAGCCGCCTTCTAGCGGGAGCCTACAATGAGCAGTTCTTC. Protein: CASSRLLAGAYNEQFF.

The chain links TRBV5-1 to TRBJ2-5, with 9 bases that match TRBD2. The CDR3 has 15 amino acids. In germline, CDR1 is SGHRS, CDR2 YFSETQ. Trimming removed 0 bases from V and 3 bases from J; junction bases left unmatched: 3. This chain's CDR3 is CASSLAAGGKETQYF. The CDR3 nucleotides are TGCGCCAGCAGCTTGGCTGCGGGGGGGAAAGAGACCCAGTACTTC.

V gene TRBV4-1 combines with J gene TRBJ1-6, with a possible D match to TRBD1 (5 bases). V dropped 1 base and J dropped 9 bases, with 10 bases sitting between them. The CDR3 runs to 14 residues. Germline lookup yields CDR1 MGHRA and CDR2 YSYEKL. This CDR3 reads CASSQVQGGSPLHF. The CDR3 nucleotides are TGCGCCAGCAGCCAAGTGCAGGGCGGTTCACCCCTCCACTTT.

This clonotype was detected only a few times. The chain uses TRBV6-6 and TRBJ2-1; D is ambiguous. Per germline, CDR1 MNHNY and CDR2 SVGAGI (reference sequence). This CDR3 has 15 amino acids. The V end was cut by 0 bases, the J end by 2 bases, with 8 bases between. The CDR3 sequence is CASSYSVQTYNEQFF. For the CDR3, the DNA is TGTGCCAGCAGTTACTCGGTGCAGACCTACAATGAGCAGTTCTTC.

This clonotype was detected a few times. The rearrangement links TRBV2 to TRBJ2-3; D unresolved. The CDR3 has 12 residues. Germline lookup yields CDR1 SNHLY and CDR2 FYNNEI. V lost 5 bases, J lost 5 bases, and 8 bases lay in between. DNA for the CDR3: TGTGCCAGCAGTCGAATGGGAGATACGCAGTATTTT. It translates to CASSRMGDTQYF.

The rearrangement joins TRBV21-1 to TRBJ2-3; TRBD1, the table's D call, was not compared with the DNA. TRBV21-1 is a recognized pseudogene. The CDR3 totals 16 residues. The CDR3 here is CASSRETALTTDTQYF. Here the CDR3 DNA reads TGTGCCAGCAGCAGGGAGACAGCCCTGACCACAGATACGCAGTATTTT.

This clonotype came up a few times. The chain joins TRBV29-1 to TRBJ2-2, with 8 bases that match TRBD1. The CDR3 spans 13 residues. Trimming at V came to 6 bases and at J to 7 bases, leaving 7 bases not matched to a gene. CDR1 SQVTM and CDR2 ANQGSEA come from the germline V gene. CDR3 loop: CSVYGQGHGELFF. CDR3 in DNA: TGCAGCGTATACGGACAGGGACACGGGGAGCTGTTTTTT.